A single sample gave rise to the 19 T cell receptor beta chains below, sequenced in a study of OX40 agonist ivuxolimab in advanced cancers. Sequencing used immunoSEQ multiplex PCR; TCRdb keeps in-frame clones, though not all of them. The sample lists over 40,000 clones; roughly 83% were seen once. The source material was CD4+ or CD8+ T cells sorted from blood, sampled in a trial of the OX40 agonist ivuxolimab. The source of these receptors is an adult with an advanced solid tumor such as melanoma, head and neck, liver or kidney cancer.

The rearrangement joins TRBV11-3 to TRBJ2-1, with 13 bases matching TRBD2. The CDR3 covers 14 residues. V gave up 2 bases and J gave up 9 bases; unmatched junction bases: 1. Germline assignment: CDR1 SGHNT and CDR2 YENEEA. The CDR3 loop reads CASSLTSGRVEQFF. The CDR3 region has the DNA TGTGCCAGCAGCTTAACTAGCGGGAGGGTTGAGCAGTTCTTC.

This clone showed up just once. V is TRBV5-8 and J is TRBJ1-2, with TRBD1 as a possible D gene (5 bases). V was cut by 0 bases and J by 2 bases, with 23 bases left in between. Germline CDR1 is SGHTS and CDR2 is YDEGEE. CDR3 length equals 19 residues. CDR3: CASSLGRFVGRGVNYGYTF. CDR3 DNA sequence: TGTGCCAGCAGCTTGGGACGCTTCGTTGGGAGGGGAGTAAACTATGGCTACACCTTC.

The rearrangement uses TRBV11-3 and TRBJ2-1; TRBD2 matches at 11 bases. This CDR3 has 17 residues. Looked up from germline, CDR1 is SGHNT and CDR2 is YENEEA. Trimming cost V 2 bases and J 3 bases; bases outside gene matches: 6. The CDR3 sequence: CASSLPMGTSGYNEQFF. The CDR3 DNA reads as TGTGCCAGCAGCTTACCCATGGGGACTAGCGGCTACAATGAGCAGTTCTTC.

The genes are TRBV7-2 and TRBJ2-7, with 10 nucleotides matching TRBD2. The CDR3 length is 15 residues. CDR1 is SGHTA, CDR2 FQGNSA, per germline. Trimming removed 4 bases from V and 0 bases from J; junction bases left unmatched: 3. CDR3 loop: CASSYLAGDSYEQYF. Here the CDR3 DNA reads TGTGCCAGCAGCTACCTAGCGGGGGACTCCTACGAGCAGTACTTC.

The rearrangement uses TRBV15 and TRBJ1-2, with D hard to call. The CDR3 consists of 14 residues. V was shortened by 0 bases and J by 6 bases, with 11 bases between the two germline ends. Germline V lookup: CDR1 LNHNV, CDR2 YYDKDF (reference sequence). CDR3 sequence: CATSRDLTGDGYTF. The CDR3 DNA follows: TGTGCCACCAGCAGAGATCTCACCGGGGATGGCTACACCTTC.

This clone appeared a few times. The J gene is TRBJ2-3, the V gene TRBV5-1, with D possibly matching TRBD1 (7 bases). There are 16 residues in the CDR3. CDR1 is SGHRS and CDR2 is YFSETQ in the germline V gene. Trimming cost V 3 bases and J 1 base, with 15 bases left between them. The DNA of the CDR3 is TGCGCCAGCAGCTATTTTGACAGGGAGGGCACAGATACGCAGTATTTT. Its translation: CASSYFDREGTDTQYF.

As regards this clone: In this CDR3 the conserved last residue, phenylalanine or tryptophan, is missing, so a read error is likely. The DNA is left out, because the CDR3 cannot be placed on it with certainty; the CDR3 is given as TCRdb lists it. The rearrangement uses TRBV5-1 and TRBJ2-7; the DNA was not used to check the table's D call, TRBD1. The germline V gene encodes CDR1 SGHRS and CDR2 YFSETQ. Counting both end residues, the CDR3 totals 10 amino acids. This CDR3 is CASSLGQGAP.

The chain employs TRBV29-1 and TRBJ1-2; D is ambiguous. In germline, CDR1 is SQVTM, CDR2 ANQGSEA. The CDR3 runs to 13 residues. Between the trimmed V and J ends, which lost 0 bases and 7 bases, there was a span of 12 bases. The CDR3 nucleotides read TGCAGCGTTGAAGACAGGATGCCGGGTGGCTACACCTTC. This translates into CSVEDRMPGGYTF.

The V gene is TRBV28, the J gene TRBJ1-2; D is undetermined. The CDR3 runs 15 residues. Germline CDR1 reads MDHEN; CDR2 reads SYDVKM. The V gene lost 3 bases and the J gene lost 4 bases, with 15 bases spanning the gap. This CDR3 reads CASSFTSAGAYGYTF. CDR3 bases: TGTGCCAGCAGTTTTACCTCCGCAGGAGCCTATGGCTACACCTTC.

This chain joins TRBV5-4 and TRBJ1-5; 7 nucleotides line up with TRBD1. CDR3 length equals 17 residues. V lost 3 bases to trimming and J lost 6 bases; unmatched junction nucleotides: 15. In germline, CDR1 is SGHNT, CDR2 YYREEE (reference sequence). Here the CDR3 DNA reads TGTGCCAGCAGCTGGGGGGGTACAGGGGTGGGAAGTCAGCCCCAGCATTTT. Its translation: CASSWGGTGVGSQPQHF.

CDR3 sequence reads: CASSFLPLAGELKNEQFF. Written as DNA, the CDR3 is TGCGCCAGCAGCTTCCTACCCCTAGCGGGAGAGTTAAAGAATGAGCAGTTCTTC. The chain recombines TRBV5-1 with TRBJ2-1; the match to TRBD2 covers 10 bases. Germline CDR1 is SGHRS and CDR2 is YFSETQ. This CDR3 spans 18 amino acids. V shed 2 bases, J shed 7 bases, and the junction held 15 bases outside the gene matches.

The chain combines TRBV30 with TRBJ1-2; tentatively, D is TRBD1 (5 bases). Germline V CDR1 and CDR2: GTSNPN, SVGIG (reference sequence). V was shortened by 2 bases and J by 2 bases, with 18 bases between the two germline ends. The CDR3 is 16 amino acids. The CDR3 sequence is CAWSPRPYRTNYGYTF. The CDR3 DNA reads as TGTGCCTGGAGTCCTCGTCCGTACAGGACCAACTATGGCTACACCTTC.

The sample holds one count of this clone. This chain uses TRBV21-1 with TRBJ2-7; TRBD1 was called by the table and not checked on the DNA. TRBV21-1 is an annotated pseudogene. The CDR3 has 18 amino acids. CDR3 coding DNA: TGTGCCAGCAGCAAAGAGATTCGGGAGGGACAGGGGGCCCACGAGCAGTACTTC. This translates into CASSKEIREGQGAHEQYF.

The chain carries TRBV5-6 and TRBJ2-5, with D unclear. The germline CDR1 and CDR2 sequences are SGHDT and YYEEEE. V was cut by 3 bases and J by 5 bases, with 26 bases left in between. CDR3 size: 18 residues. CDR3: CASSSPLGGEFSRETQYF. DNA for the CDR3: TGTGCCAGCAGCTCCCCCCTCGGCGGCGAATTTTCTAGGGAGACCCAGTACTTC.

The chain is built from TRBV7-6 and TRBJ2-1; the match to TRBD1 covers 7 bases. The CDR3 length is 15 residues. Looked up from germline, CDR1 is SGHVS and CDR2 is FNYEAQ. The V gene end was trimmed by 2 bases and the J gene end by 7 bases; junction bases not matched to a gene: 8. The DNA for the CDR3 is TGTGCCAGCAGCTTAATTCTAGGGACAGTTAATGAGCAGTTCTTC. It yields the protein CASSLILGTVNEQFF.

This chain links TRBV27 with TRBJ2-3; a possible D gene is TRBD2 (6 bases). Germline-derived CDR1 and CDR2 are MNHEY and SMNVEV (reference sequence). The CDR3 runs 15 residues. Trimming shortened V by 4 bases and J by 1 base, and 12 bases separated the two germline ends. The CDR3: CASSWSSGGTDTQYF. The CDR3 DNA sequence: TGTGCCAGCAGTTGGAGTAGCGGAGGCACAGATACGCAGTATTTT.

This chain uses TRBV9 with TRBJ2-7; D not certain. With 2 bases removed from V and 3 bases from J, the gap between germline ends came to 12 bases. The CDR3 covers 14 residues. The germline CDR1 and CDR2 sequences are SGDLS and YYNGEE. CDR3 sequence reads: CASSVQSGFYEQYF. As DNA, the CDR3 is TGTGCCAGCAGCGTCCAGTCAGGATTCTACGAGCAGTACTTC.

The rearrangement uses TRBV7-3 and TRBJ2-3, with unresolved D. V was shortened by 4 bases and J by 2 bases, with 10 bases between the two germline ends. Germline CDR1 and CDR2: SGHTA and FQGTGA. The CDR3 is 14 residues long. CDR3 loop: CASSSLPNTDTQYF. As DNA, the CDR3 is TGTGCCAGCAGCTCACTCCCTAACACAGATACGCAGTATTTT.

The gene calls are TRBV7-9 and TRBJ2-6; D is undetermined. Germline V gives CDR1 SEHNR, CDR2 FQNEAQ (reference sequence). The V and J ends lost 1 base and 8 bases respectively, with 9 bases between them. The CDR3 runs to 14 residues. The chain's CDR3 is CASSLGEGPNVLTF. The DNA for the CDR3 is TGTGCCAGCAGCTTAGGCGAAGGGCCCAACGTCCTGACTTTC.